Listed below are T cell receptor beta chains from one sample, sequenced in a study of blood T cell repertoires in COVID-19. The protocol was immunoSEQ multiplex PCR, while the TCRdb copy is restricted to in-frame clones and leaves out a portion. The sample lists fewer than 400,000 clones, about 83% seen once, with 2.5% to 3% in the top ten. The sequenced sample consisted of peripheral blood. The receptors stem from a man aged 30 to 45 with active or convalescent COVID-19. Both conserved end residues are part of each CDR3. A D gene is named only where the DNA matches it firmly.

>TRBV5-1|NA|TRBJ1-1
CASSLLGYEAFF
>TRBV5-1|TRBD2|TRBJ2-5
CASSLPGTSVETQYF
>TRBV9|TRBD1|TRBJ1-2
CASSPGQGMGGYTF
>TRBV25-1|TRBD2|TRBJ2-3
CASSSGGASAQYF
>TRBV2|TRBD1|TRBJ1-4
CASKYGDRTNEKLFF
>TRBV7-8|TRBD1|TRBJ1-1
CASILGQGTPKDTEAFF
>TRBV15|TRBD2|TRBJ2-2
CATTVLAGGINTGELFF
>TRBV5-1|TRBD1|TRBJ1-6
CASSLDRGRSPLHF
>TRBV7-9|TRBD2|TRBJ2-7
CASSLEYFGGGRSYKQYF
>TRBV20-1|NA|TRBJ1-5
CSASPGRQPQHF
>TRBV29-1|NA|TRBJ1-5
CPPGGGNNQPQHF